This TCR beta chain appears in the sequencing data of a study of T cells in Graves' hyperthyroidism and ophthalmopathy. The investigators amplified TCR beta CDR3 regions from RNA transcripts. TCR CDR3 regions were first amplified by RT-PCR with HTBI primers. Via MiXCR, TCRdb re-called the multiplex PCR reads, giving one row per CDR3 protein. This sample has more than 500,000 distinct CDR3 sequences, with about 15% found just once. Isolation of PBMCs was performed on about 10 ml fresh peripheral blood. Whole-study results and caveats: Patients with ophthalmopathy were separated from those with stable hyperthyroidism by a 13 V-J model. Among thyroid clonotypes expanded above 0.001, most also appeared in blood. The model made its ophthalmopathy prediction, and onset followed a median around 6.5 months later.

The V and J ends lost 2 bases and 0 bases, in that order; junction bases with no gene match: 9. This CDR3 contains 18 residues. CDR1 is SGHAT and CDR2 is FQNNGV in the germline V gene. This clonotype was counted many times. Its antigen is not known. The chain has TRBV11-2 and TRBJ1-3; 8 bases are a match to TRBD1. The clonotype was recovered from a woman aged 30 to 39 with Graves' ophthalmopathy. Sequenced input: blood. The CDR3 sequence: CASSLQTGAFVSGNTIYF. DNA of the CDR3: TGTGCCAGCAGCTTACAGACAGGGGCTTTTGTCTCTGGAAACACCATATATTTT.